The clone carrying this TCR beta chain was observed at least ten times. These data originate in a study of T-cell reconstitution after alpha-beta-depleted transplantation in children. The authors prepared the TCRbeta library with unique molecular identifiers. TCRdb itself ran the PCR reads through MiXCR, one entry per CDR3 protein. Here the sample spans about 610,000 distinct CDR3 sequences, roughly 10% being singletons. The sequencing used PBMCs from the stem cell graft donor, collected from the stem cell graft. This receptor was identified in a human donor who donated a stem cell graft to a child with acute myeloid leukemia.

The CDR3 reads CSASSRNNEQFF. CDR3 nucleotide sequence: TGCAGTGCTAGTAGTCGGAACAATGAGCAGTTCTTC. V is TRBV20-1 and J is TRBJ2-1; D unresolved. Trimming removed 3 bases at V and 5 bases at J, with 8 bases between. Germline CDR1 reads DFQATT; CDR2 reads SNEGSKA (reference sequence). This CDR3 is 12 amino acids long.